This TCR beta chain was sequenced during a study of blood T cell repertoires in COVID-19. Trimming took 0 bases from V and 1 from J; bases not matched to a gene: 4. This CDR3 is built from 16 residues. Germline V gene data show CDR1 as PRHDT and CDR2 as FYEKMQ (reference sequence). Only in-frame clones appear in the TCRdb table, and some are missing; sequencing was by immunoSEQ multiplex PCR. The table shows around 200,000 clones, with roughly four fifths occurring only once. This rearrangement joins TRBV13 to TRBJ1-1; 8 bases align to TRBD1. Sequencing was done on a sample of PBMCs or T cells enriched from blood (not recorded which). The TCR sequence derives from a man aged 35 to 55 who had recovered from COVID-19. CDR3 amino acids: CASSLGLGTGNTEAFF. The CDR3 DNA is TGTGCCAGCAGCTTAGGCCTCGGGACAGGGAACACTGAAGCTTTCTTT.